This T cell receptor beta chain was captured in a study of PD-L1 blockade in urothelial cancer. Study at large: Males with urothelial cancer arising in the bladder constituted about 90% of the roughly 29 patients. Analyses were performed on blood at 3 weeks after treatment start (the second dose) and at 6 weeks.

Time point specified: peripheral blood 6 weeks after treatment start. The CDR3 extends over 16 amino acids. Germline lookup yields CDR1 SNHLY and CDR2 FYNNEI. With 1 base clipped from V and 6 bases from J, the junction kept 11 bases outside the gene matches. Synthetic TCR analog templates were spiked into all PCRs individually. The protocol was immunoSEQ multiplex PCR, while the TCRdb copy is restricted to in-frame clones and leaves out a portion. The sample includes 100,000 to 150,000 clones, about 82% of them seen just once. The receptor comes from a man in his fifties or sixties with urothelial cancer. This specimen consisted of PBMCs, obtained around atezolizumab (anti-PD-L1) treatment. J is TRBJ2-5 and V is TRBV2; 7 bases map to TRBD2. In nucleotides, the CDR3 is TGTGCCAGCAGTGAAGGTGGGCGGGAGTGGCAAAAGACCCAGTACTTC. Amino acid sequence: CASSEGGREWQKTQYF.